This T cell receptor (beta chain) was sequenced for a study of blood T cells in healthy people across ages (dated by TCRdb to between 2014 and 2017). Regarding the research as a whole: Template switching captured roughly one uniquely barcoded TCR beta cDNA molecule per two T cells in model experiments. The study measured age-related changes in TCR beta repertoire diversity using deep sequencing normalized with unique cDNA molecular identifiers. The donors were split into four age groups: young (average about 16 years), middle-aged (around 40), aged (approximately 60) and long-lived (under 85). Two additional independent replicas of 1 million unique cDNA reads from the same blood draw were analyzed for two donors (one aged 18 to 30 and one aged 80 or older). To avoid experimental bias, donors of different ages were distributed randomly across sequencing lanes. What the work shows at the level of the full study, not this receptor alone: Since profiling was done on bulk unsorted PBMCs, naive and antigen-experienced compartments could not be conclusively compared. Observed TCR beta diversity per million T cells fell roughly linearly with age, and a significant reduction was already apparent by age around 40. Total diversity estimates from one million sequenced T cells were considered lower bounds and underestimates. The percentage of naive T cells measured by flow cytometry correlated strongly with observed TCR beta diversity. The long-lived group showed more naive CD4+ T cells, fewer expanded clones and increased TCR diversity than the aged group, suggesting age selection. Because the CMV infection status of the donors was unknown, age-related changes in expanded clonotypes may potentially have been confounded.

This clonotype was seen more than once but under ten times. Its antigen target is currently unknown. The input lacks base qualities; no much larger clone sits a single base away. The donors were roughly 40 Caucasian individuals from Russia, aged 6 to 90 years, who were systemically healthy. Each donor gave 8 to 10 milliliters of peripheral blood, drawn into EDTA-treated Vacutainer tubes. PBMCs were isolated by Ficoll-Paque density-gradient centrifugation, with at least 6.5 million obtained per sample. Total RNA, at least 5.5 micrograms per sample, was extracted from PBMCs with Trizol reagent. For every donor, an aliquot of PBMCs went through flow cytometry to measure the percentages of naive CD45RAhigh/CD27high T cells. Its CDR3 holds 15 amino acids, cysteine through phenylalanine. Kept here is only the CDR3 DNA, which spans 45 bases and is read in frame from base 1. The junction shows trimming of 5 bases on V and 3 bases on J, and the gene matches do not reach 9 bases of it. From a lookup of the germline V gene (reference sequence), CDR1 and CDR2 are SEHNR and FQNEAQ.

Receptor libraries were prepared by 5' RACE. Sequencing was performed on an Illumina HiSeq 2500. The second PCR ran for roughly 7 to 12 cycles and used a J-beta primer mix along with a sample-barcoded 5' primer. Each TCR beta cDNA molecule received a unique molecular identifier from a template-switch 5' adaptor carrying 12 random nucleotides. Each sample yielded at least 3 million CDR3-containing paired-end reads. All of the RNA was converted into first-strand cDNA using the Mint cDNA synthesis kit, with a TRBC-specific oligonucleotide serving as the primer. After uracil-DNA glycosylase treatment, a first 18-cycle PCR used universal primers M1SS and BC2_uni_R on all cDNA. The original methods were these. Normalization of each sample was performed by random selection of 1 million high-quality reads, each carrying a distinct molecular identifier. Instead of being binned into consensus sequences, reads with shared molecular identifiers were discarded. MiTCR, with a Q25 quality threshold and the strictest error-elimination algorithm, was used for CDR3 identification, clonotype clustering and error correction. A nonparametric unseen species model using Euler transformation provided a lower-bound estimate of total TCR beta diversity. In TCRdb, the public reads were trimmed at Q25 with fastp and aligned with MiXCR, with productive beta chains retained. Rows are unified per CDR3 protein, each entry keeping the most common DNA and genes. Here the V and J calls rest on TCRdb's processing, not on the authors' analysis. The sample table lists under 850,000 distinct CDR3 sequences, approximately 35% of them with a count of one. Of the sample, about an eighth is held by the ten largest clones.

The sequenced sample consisted of blood. This sequence was found in a man younger than 35 in good health. The rearrangement combines TRBV7-9 with TRBJ1-2, and 7 junction bases match TRBD1. This receptor has the CDR3 CASSAGTAEDYGYTF. The DNA is as follows: TGTGCCAGCAGCGCCGGGACAGCCGAAGACTATGGCTACACCTTC.